This T cell receptor beta chain was retrieved from a study of Tregs in tolerant kidney transplant recipients. The study, taken as a whole, reports: The most relevant donor-specific Treg TCRbeta repertoire apparently came from expansion with activated donor B cells. Some patients' samples used different primers over time, so nucleotide sequences weren't comparable.

The method was immunoSEQ multiplex PCR; TCRdb's version includes in-frame clones alone and lacks a portion of them. This table has some 70,000 clones, around nine tenths appearing once. The ends were cut back, 4 bases at V and 2 bases at J, with 14 bases in the middle. Germline V gene data show CDR1 as SGHRS and CDR2 as YFSETQ. This CDR3 comprises 15 residues. A word on this clone: The antigen is undetermined.

This TCR derives from a human donor who received a combined kidney and bone marrow transplant. This rearrangement joins TRBV5-1 to TRBJ2-3, with D uncertain. The input for sequencing was CD8+ T cells from blood, taken before the transplant. The CDR3, as DNA: TGCGCCAGCAGCCCGGAGCTGCAATTCACAGATACGCAGTATTTT. This sequence encodes CASSPELQFTDTQYF.